This T cell receptor (beta chain) was identified during a study of shared clonotypes between healthy human individuals. The protocol was immunoSEQ multiplex PCR, while the TCRdb copy is restricted to in-frame clones and leaves out a portion. The sample has approximately 640,000 clones, approximately 79% seen once. In germline, CDR1 is SEHNR, CDR2 FQNEAQ (reference sequence). The CDR3 spans 16 residues. Deletions cut 4 bases from V and 8 bases from J, with 24 bases between. Sequenced sample: memory CD4+ T cells sorted from blood. Described subset: CD45RA-negative fraction. The clonotype was recovered from a woman aged 30 to 39 in good health. The chain couples TRBV7-9 to TRBJ2-7; tentative D call: TRBD2 (6 bases). CDR3 DNA: TGTGCCAGCAGCTCAGCGGTCGCGGGATTAAGCCTACAGCAGTACTTC. This translates into CASSSAVAGLSLQQYF.